Sequencing of this T cell receptor beta chain was carried out in a study of T cell repertoires in cytomegalovirus infection. The wider study: Researchers turned to recently identified HLA-C-restricted CMV epitopes as well as well-studied HLA-B-restricted ones. From public TCR beta signatures came an indication of both CMV infection and matching HLA type.

There are 16 residues in the CDR3. Between the trimmed V and J ends, which lost 4 bases and 6 bases, there was a span of 16 bases. The V gene's germline CDR1 is SGHDN and CDR2 FVKESK. One entry per CDR3 protein results from TCRdb running MiXCR on the reads. The sample comprises 800,000 to 950,000 distinct CDR3 sequences, approximately 30% of which are singletons, and around 12% rests with the top ten. Study-wide results and limits: CMV carriers having the relevant HLA were flagged by cumulative public TCR beta family frequency. HLA-C-restricted TCR beta clonotypes specific for CMV led the ex vivo response.

As for this clonotype: The target antigen is unknown.

The source is a human donor in good health (CMV status not recorded). Some clones in this sample may be carry-over from other donors' samples. The genes are TRBV14 and TRBJ1-6; D uncertain. The sequencing used cultured CD8+ T cells from PBMCs, collected from culture after CMV antigen stimulation. The CDR3 sequence: CASSPAERASNSPLHF. DNA of the CDR3: TGTGCCAGCAGCCCAGCGGAGAGGGCTTCTAATTCACCCCTCCACTTT.